The rows below give T cell receptor beta chains drawn from one sample of a study of OX40 agonist ivuxolimab in advanced cancers. TCRdb's copy holds only in-frame clones and misses some; the assay was immunoSEQ multiplex PCR. Of approximately 66,000 clones listed, approximately 88% are singletons. The material sequenced was CD4+ or CD8+ T cells sorted from blood, taken in a trial of the OX40 agonist ivuxolimab. These receptors were obtained from an adult with an advanced solid tumor such as melanoma, head and neck, liver or kidney cancer. Both conserved end residues are part of each CDR3. A D gene is named only where the DNA matches it firmly. Some rows mark clone size as missing; the rest say once, few, many or name a class of expanded clone.

TRBV5-1	TRBJ1-1	-	-	CASSLQGSNTEAFF	TGCGCCAGCAGCTTGCAGGGGAGTAACACTGAAGCTTTCTTT
TRBV2	TRBJ1-5	-	TRBD1	CASSGDSVPQHF	TGTGCCAGCAGTGGGGACAGTGTGCCCCAGCATTTT
TRBV6-6	TRBJ1-1	-	-	CASSQWVNTEAFF	TGTGCCAGCAGCCAATGGGTAAACACTGAAGCTTTCTTT
TRBV6-1	TRBJ1-5	-	-	CASSEGGYQPQHF	TGTGCCAGCAGTGAAGGGGGATACCAGCCCCAGCATTTT
TRBV9	TRBJ2-3	-	-	CASSPPGAGKGDTQYF	TGTGCCAGCAGCCCCCCCGGGGCGGGCAAGGGGGATACGCAGTATTTT
TRBV27	TRBJ1-4	-	-	CASKSVGGRNEKLFF	TGTGCCAGCAAGAGCGTTGGCGGGCGGAATGAAAAACTGTTTTTT
TRBV5-5	TRBJ1-2	-	-	CASSLLVYGYTF	TGTGCCAGCAGCTTGCTTGTCTACGGCTACACCTTC
TRBV29-1	TRBJ2-3	-	-	CSVERGVDTQYF	TGCAGCGTTGAAAGGGGGGTAGATACGCAGTATTTT
TRBV18	TRBJ2-7	-	-	CASSPQSAYEQYF	TGTGCCAGCTCACCACAGTCTGCATACGAGCAGTACTTC
TRBV28	TRBJ2-7	once	-	CASSFSLDSLSYEQYF	TGTGCCAGCAGTTTTAGTTTGGACAGTTTATCCTACGAGCAGTACTTC
TRBV7-2	TRBJ2-1	-	TRBD2	CASSSGLAVREQFF	TGTGCCAGCAGCTCGGGACTAGCGGTGAGGGAGCAGTTCTTC
TRBV29-1	TRBJ1-2	-	-	CSVDNTRTDYGYTF	TGCAGCGTAGATAACACGAGGACAGACTATGGCTACACCTTC
TRBV6-5	TRBJ1-2	-	TRBD1	CASSYSTGRGPLGYTF	TGTGCCAGCAGTTACTCGACGGGCAGGGGGCCGCTCGGATACACCTTC
TRBV18	TRBJ2-7	-	TRBD2	CASSEGTSGDYEQYF	TGTGCCAGCTCGGAAGGGACTAGCGGGGACTACGAGCAGTACTTC
TRBV5-1	TRBJ2-1	once	-	CASSNERASSYNEQFF	TGCGCCAGCAGCAACGAGCGGGCCAGCTCCTACAATGAGCAGTTCTTC
TRBV18	TRBJ2-2	once	-	CASSPGADTGELFF	TGTGCCAGCTCACCGGGAGCGGACACCGGGGAGCTGTTTTTT
TRBV18	TRBJ1-2	-	-	CASSPPVYGYTF	TGTGCCAGCTCACCACCTGTTTATGGCTACACCTTC
TRBV18	TRBJ1-1	-	-	CASSPRDTEAFF	TGTGCCAGCTCACCTAGGGACACTGAAGCTTTCTTT
TRBV5-1	TRBJ1-1	-	-	CASSLGDYTEAFF	TGCGCCAGCAGCTTGGGGGACTATACTGAAGCTTTCTTT
TRBV10-3	TRBJ2-2	-	-	CAISESDSLRTGELFF	TGTGCCATCAGTGAGTCGGACTCCCTGCGGACCGGGGAGCTGTTTTTT
TRBV5-8	TRBJ1-6	-	-	CASNAFTSLPGHHNSPLHF	TGTGCCAGCAACGCCTTTACGTCTTTGCCGGGACACCATAATTCACCCCTCCACTTT
TRBV5-1	TRBJ1-4	-	-	CASSLAQGKEKLFF	TGCGCCAGCAGCTTGGCGCAGGGCAAGGAAAAACTGTTTTTT
TRBV6-6	TRBJ1-3	-	-	CASRDIGAGNTIYF	TGTGCCAGCAGAGACATTGGGGCTGGAAACACCATATATTTT
TRBV5-6	TRBJ1-2	-	-	CASSSAGGAGYGYTF	TGTGCCAGCAGCTCCGCTGGGGGCGCGGGCTATGGCTACACCTTC
TRBV2	TRBJ1-5	-	TRBD1	CASRNFTGADYSNQPQHF	TGTGCCAGCAGAAATTTCACAGGGGCAGATTATAGCAATCAGCCCCAGCATTTT
TRBV6-5	TRBJ1-4	-	TRBD1	CASSFVQGAGEKLFF	TGTGCCAGCAGCTTCGTGCAGGGGGCAGGTGAAAAACTGTTTTTT
TRBV11-2	TRBJ2-3	-	-	CASSSPGLTDTQYF	TGTGCCAGCAGCTCGCCGGGGCTCACAGATACGCAGTATTTT
TRBV27	TRBJ1-1	-	TRBD1	CASSTAGTANTEAFF	TGTGCCAGCAGTACGGCCGGGACAGCGAACACTGAAGCTTTCTTT
TRBV7-2	TRBJ2-7	once	-	CASSFSRYEQYF	TGTGCCAGCAGCTTTAGCCGTTACGAGCAGTACTTC
TRBV13	TRBJ2-1	-	TRBD2	CASSSSGGAVNEQFF	TGTGCCAGCAGCTCTAGCGGGGGGGCGGTCAATGAGCAGTTCTTC
TRBV6-5	TRBJ1-1	-	-	CASSPLDRNTEAFF	TGTGCCAGCAGCCCCTTGGACCGAAACACTGAAGCTTTCTTT
TRBV11-2	TRBJ2-3	-	TRBD2	CASSLDRDYHQYF	TGTGCCAGCAGCTTGGACCGGGACTACCACCAGTATTTT
TRBV10-3	TRBJ2-3	-	TRBD2	CAISEGLAGATDTQYF	TGTGCCATCAGCGAGGGACTAGCGGGGGCCACAGATACGCAGTATTTT
TRBV5-1	TRBJ1-2	-	-	CASSDHYGYTF	TGCGCCAGCAGCGACCACTATGGCTACACCTTC
TRBV5-1	TRBJ1-1	-	TRBD1	CASSLEGGVDRAFF	TGCGCCAGCAGCTTGGAAGGGGGCGTCGATCGAGCTTTCTTT
TRBV6-1	TRBJ2-3	few	TRBD2	CAVQEGLATDTQYF	TGTGCCGTCCAGGAGGGACTAGCGACAGATACGCAGTATTTT
TRBV6-6	TRBJ1-1	-	TRBD1	CASSYRWTGEDTEAFF	TGTGCCAGCAGTTACCGATGGACAGGGGAGGACACTGAAGCTTTCTTT
TRBV6-1	TRBJ1-6	-	-	CASSLFDSPLHF	TGTGCCAGCTCTCTATTCGATTCACCCCTCCACTTT
TRBV19	TRBJ1-5	-	-	CASNVGGGLHQPQHF	TGTGCCAGTAACGTAGGGGGAGGGTTACATCAGCCCCAGCATTTT
TRBV5-6	TRBJ1-2	-	-	CASSSTVSGYTF	TGTGCCAGCAGCTCGACAGTCTCAGGCTACACCTTC
TRBV19	TRBJ1-6	-	-	CASSISTNNSPLHF	TGTGCCAGTAGTATAAGTACGAATAATTCACCCCTCCACTTT
TRBV5-1	TRBJ1-2	-	-	CASSLDAENYGYTF	TGCGCCAGCAGCTTGGATGCAGAAAACTATGGCTACACCTTC
TRBV4-2	TRBJ1-5	-	-	CASSLRGEQPQHF	TGTGCCAGCAGCCTCAGGGGAGAACAGCCCCAGCATTTT
TRBV6-5	TRBJ1-4	-	-	CASRPGTSVEKLFF	TGTGCCAGCAGGCCCGGGACATCGGTTGAAAAACTGTTTTTT
TRBV9	TRBJ2-5	-	-	CASSVGGETQYF	TGTGCCAGCAGCGTAGGTGGGGAGACCCAGTACTTC
TRBV19	TRBJ2-7	once	-	CASSIQGSEDEQYF	TGTGCCAGTAGTATTCAGGGGTCCGAGGACGAGCAGTACTTC